This T cell receptor (beta chain) originates from a study of blood T cell repertoires in COVID-19. As for the study in general: The United States, Italy and Spain provided the acute and convalescent COVID-19 samples. PBMCs, B-cell-depleted T cells, or T cells were the source of the cDNA or gDNA that made up the material.

Trimming at V came to 1 base and at J to 4 bases, leaving 4 bases not matched to a gene. The CDR3 extends over 14 amino acids. The germline V gene has CDR1 SGHTS and CDR2 YDEGEE. Original methodology: Amplifying reference gene primers gave estimates of nucleated cell counts. Sequenced by immunoSEQ multiplex PCR; TCRdb stores in-frame clones only, minus some. V and J calls and clone size are copied from that table; D and trimming were computed from the DNA. The sample has about 370,000 clones, 85% to 90% seen once. All recovered Cohort 3 donors got two negative PCRs, got clearance, or saw symptom resolution.

The receptor was isolated from a man younger than 35 who had recovered from COVID-19. This chain joins TRBV5-8 and TRBJ1-1, with 7 bases aligning to TRBD1. Input material: PBMCs or T cells enriched from blood (not recorded which). CDR3 residues: CASSLMTGSTEAFF. CDR3 DNA: TGTGCCAGCAGCTTGATGACAGGGAGCACTGAAGCTTTCTTT.